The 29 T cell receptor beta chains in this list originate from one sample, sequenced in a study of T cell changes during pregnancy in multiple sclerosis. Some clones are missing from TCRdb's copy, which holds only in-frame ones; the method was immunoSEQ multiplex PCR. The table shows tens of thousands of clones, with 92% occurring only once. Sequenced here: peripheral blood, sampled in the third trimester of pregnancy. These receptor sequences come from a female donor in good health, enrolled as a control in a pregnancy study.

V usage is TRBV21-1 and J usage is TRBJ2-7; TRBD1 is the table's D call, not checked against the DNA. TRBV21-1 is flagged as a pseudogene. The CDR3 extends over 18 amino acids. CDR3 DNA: TGTGCCAGCAGCAAAGACTTAAAACTAGGACAGCCCCGGGGTGAGCAGTACTTC. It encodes CASSKDLKLGQPRGEQYF.

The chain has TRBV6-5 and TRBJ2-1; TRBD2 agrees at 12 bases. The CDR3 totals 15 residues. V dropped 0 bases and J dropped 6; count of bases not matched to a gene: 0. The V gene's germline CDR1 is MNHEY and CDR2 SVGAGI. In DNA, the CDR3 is TGTGCCAGCAGTTACTCGACTAGCGGGAGCAATGAGCAGTTCTTC. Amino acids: CASSYSTSGSNEQFF.

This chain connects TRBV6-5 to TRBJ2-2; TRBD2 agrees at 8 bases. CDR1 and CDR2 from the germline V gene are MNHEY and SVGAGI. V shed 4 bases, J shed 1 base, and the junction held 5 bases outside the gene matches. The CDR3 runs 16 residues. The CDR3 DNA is TGTGCCAGCAGTTCCGAGCGGGGGAGGAACACCGGGGAGCTGTTTTTT. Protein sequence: CASSSERGRNTGELFF.

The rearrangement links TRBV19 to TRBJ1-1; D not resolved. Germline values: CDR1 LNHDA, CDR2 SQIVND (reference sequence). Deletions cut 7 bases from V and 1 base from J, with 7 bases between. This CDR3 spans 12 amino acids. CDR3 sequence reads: CASTDWNTEAFF. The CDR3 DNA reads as TGTGCCAGTACCGACTGGAACACTGAAGCTTTCTTT. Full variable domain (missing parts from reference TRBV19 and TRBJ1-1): DGGITQSPKYLFRKEGQNVTLSCEQNLNHDAMYWYRQDPGQGLRLIYYSQIVNDFQKGDIAEGYSVSREKKESFPLTVTSAQKNPTAFYLCASTDWNTEAFFGQGTRLTVV.

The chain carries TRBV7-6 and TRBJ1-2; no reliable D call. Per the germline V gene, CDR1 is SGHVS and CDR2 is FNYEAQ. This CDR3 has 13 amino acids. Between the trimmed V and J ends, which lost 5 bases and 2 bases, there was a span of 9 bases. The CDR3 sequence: CASSPQVNYGYTF. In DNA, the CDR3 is TGTGCCAGCAGCCCACAAGTAAACTATGGCTACACCTTC.

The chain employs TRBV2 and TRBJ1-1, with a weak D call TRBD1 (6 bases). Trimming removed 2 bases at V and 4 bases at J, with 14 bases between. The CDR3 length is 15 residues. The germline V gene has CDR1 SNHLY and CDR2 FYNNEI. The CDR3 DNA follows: TGTGCCAGCAGTGAATTGGGGGGGCTAGTCACTGAAGCTTTCTTT. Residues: CASSELGGLVTEAFF.

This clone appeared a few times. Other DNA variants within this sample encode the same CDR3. CDR3 nucleotides: TGTGCCAGCAGTGACTCAGCGGGAGGGTACAATGAGCAGTTCTTC. Translated: CASSDSAGGYNEQFF. This chain joins TRBV6-4 and TRBJ2-1, with TRBD2 matching over 10 bases. The CDR3 is 15 residues long. V shed 0 bases and J 4 bases; nucleotides not matched to a gene: 0. CDR1 is MRHNA and CDR2 is SNTAGT in the germline V gene.

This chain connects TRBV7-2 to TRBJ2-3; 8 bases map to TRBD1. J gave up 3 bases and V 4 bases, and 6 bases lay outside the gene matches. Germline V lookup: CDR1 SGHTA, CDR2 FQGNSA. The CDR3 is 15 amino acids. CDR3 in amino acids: CASSSSRTGTDTQYF. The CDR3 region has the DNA TGTGCCAGCAGCTCCTCCCGGACAGGGACAGATACGCAGTATTTT.

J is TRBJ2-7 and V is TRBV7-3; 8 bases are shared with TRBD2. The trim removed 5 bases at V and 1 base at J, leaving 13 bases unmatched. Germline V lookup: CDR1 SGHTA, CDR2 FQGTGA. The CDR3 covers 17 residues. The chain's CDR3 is CASSPYGGSGVSYEQYF. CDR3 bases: TGTGCCAGCAGCCCCTACGGTGGTAGCGGGGTTTCCTACGAGCAGTACTTC.

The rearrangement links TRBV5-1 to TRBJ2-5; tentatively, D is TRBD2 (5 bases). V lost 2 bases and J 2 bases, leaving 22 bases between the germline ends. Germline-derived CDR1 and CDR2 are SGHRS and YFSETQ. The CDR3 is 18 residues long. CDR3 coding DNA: TGCGCCAGCAGCTTTGCTCCTCCCGGTGGGGAGACTCAAGAGACCCAGTACTTC. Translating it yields CASSFAPPGGETQETQYF.

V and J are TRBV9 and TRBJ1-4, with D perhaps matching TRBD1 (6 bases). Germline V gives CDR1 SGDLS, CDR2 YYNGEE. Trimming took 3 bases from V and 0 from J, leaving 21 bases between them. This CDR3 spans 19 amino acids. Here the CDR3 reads CASSAPPDRNLATNEKLFF. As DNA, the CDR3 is TGTGCCAGCAGCGCCCCTCCGGACAGAAATCTTGCAACTAATGAAAAACTGTTTTTT.

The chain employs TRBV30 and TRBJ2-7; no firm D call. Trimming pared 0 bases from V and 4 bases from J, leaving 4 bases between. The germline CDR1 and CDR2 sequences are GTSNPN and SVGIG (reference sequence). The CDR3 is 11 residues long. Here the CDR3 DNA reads TGTGCCTGGAGTGTCAGATACGAGCAGTACTTC. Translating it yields CAWSVRYEQYF.

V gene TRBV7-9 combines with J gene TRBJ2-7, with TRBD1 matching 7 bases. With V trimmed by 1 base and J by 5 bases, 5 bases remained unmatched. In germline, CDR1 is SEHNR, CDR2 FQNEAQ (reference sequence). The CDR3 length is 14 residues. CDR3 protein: CASSLGEGGNEQYF. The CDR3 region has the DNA TGTGCCAGCAGCTTAGGGGAAGGGGGCAACGAGCAGTACTTC.

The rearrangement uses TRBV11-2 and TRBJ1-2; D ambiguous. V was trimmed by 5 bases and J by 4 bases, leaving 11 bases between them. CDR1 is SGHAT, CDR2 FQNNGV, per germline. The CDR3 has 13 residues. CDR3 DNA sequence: TGTGCCAGCAGCGTGGGAGGACTCTATGGCTACACCTTC. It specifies CASSVGGLYGYTF.

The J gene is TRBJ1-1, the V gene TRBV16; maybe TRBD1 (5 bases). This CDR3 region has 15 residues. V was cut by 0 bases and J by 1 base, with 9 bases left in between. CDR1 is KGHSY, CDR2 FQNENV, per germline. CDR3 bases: TGTGCCAGCAGCCAATCAGGGGCAGCGAACACTGAAGCTTTCTTT. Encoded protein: CASSQSGAANTEAFF.

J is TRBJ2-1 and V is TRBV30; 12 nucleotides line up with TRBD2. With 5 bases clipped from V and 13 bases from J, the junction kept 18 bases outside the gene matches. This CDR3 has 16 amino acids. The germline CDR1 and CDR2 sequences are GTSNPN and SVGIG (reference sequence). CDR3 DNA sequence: TGTGCCTGGGGGGGTACTCTCACTAGCGGGGGGCCGGGCCAGTTCTTC. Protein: CAWGGTLTSGGPGQFF. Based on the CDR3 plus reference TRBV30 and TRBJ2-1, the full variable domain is SQTIHQWPATLVQPVGSPLSLECTVEGTSNPNLYWYRQAAGRGLQLLFYSVGIGQISSEVPQNLSASRPQDRQFILSSKKLLLSDSGFYLCAWGGTLTSGGPGQFFGPGTRLTVL.

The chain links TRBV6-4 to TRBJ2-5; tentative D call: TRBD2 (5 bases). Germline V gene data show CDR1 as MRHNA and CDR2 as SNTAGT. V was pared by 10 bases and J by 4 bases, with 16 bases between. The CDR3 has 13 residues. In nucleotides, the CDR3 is TGTGCCATCCGAGCGGCAGGAACAGAGACCCAGTACTTC. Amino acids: CAIRAAGTETQYF.

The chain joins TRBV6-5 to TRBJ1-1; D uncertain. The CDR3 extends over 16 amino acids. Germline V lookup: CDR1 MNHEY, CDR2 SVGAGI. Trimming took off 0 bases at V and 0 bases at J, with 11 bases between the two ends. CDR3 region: CASSYSSERMNTEAFF. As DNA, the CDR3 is TGTGCCAGCAGTTACTCGTCTGAGAGGATGAACACTGAAGCTTTCTTT.

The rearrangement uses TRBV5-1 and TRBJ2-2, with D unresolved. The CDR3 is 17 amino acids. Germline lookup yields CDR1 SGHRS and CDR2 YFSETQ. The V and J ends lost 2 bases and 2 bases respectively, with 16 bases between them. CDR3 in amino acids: CASSFFLQRPNTGELFF. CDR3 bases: TGCGCCAGCAGCTTTTTTTTACAGAGACCTAACACCGGGGAGCTGTTTTTT.

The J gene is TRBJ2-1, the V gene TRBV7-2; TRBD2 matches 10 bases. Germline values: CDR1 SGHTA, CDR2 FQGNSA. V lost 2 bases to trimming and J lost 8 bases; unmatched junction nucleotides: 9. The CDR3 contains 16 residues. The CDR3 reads CASSLLAGAFNDEQFF. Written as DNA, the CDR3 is TGTGCCAGCAGCTTACTAGCGGGAGCCTTTAACGATGAGCAGTTCTTC.

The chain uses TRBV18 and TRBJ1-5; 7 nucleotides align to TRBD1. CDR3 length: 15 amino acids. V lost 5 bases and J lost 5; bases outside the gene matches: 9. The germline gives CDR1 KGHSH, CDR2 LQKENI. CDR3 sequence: CASSASAGGHQPQHF. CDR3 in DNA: TGTGCCAGCTCAGCTAGCGCAGGGGGTCATCAGCCCCAGCATTTT.

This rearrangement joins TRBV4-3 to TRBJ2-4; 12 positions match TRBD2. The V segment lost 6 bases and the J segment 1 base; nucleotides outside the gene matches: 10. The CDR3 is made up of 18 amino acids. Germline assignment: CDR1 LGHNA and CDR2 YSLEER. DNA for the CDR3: TGCGCCAGCAGTTATCGGACTAGCGGGGATTTCGCCAAAAACATTCAGTACTTC. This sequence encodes CASSYRTSGDFAKNIQYF.

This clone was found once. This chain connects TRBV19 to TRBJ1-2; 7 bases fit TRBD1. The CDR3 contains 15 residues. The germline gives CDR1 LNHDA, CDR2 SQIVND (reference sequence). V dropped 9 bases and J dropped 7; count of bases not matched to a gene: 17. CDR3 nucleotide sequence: TGTGCCAGCCAAGCTACCGAAGACAGGGCCTTTGGCTACACCTTC. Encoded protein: CASQATEDRAFGYTF.

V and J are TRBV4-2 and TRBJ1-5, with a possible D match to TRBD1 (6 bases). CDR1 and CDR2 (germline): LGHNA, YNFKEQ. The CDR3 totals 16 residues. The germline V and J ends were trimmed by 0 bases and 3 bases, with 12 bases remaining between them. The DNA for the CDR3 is TGTGCCAGCAGCCAAGAGAGGGGGATTATCAATCAGCCCCAGCATTTT. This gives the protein CASSQERGIINQPQHF.

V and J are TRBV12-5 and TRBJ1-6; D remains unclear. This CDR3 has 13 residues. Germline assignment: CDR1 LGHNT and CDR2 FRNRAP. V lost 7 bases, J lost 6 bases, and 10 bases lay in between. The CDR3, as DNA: TGTGCTAGTGCATTGGAGGTTAATTCACCCCTCCACTTT. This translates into CASALEVNSPLHF.

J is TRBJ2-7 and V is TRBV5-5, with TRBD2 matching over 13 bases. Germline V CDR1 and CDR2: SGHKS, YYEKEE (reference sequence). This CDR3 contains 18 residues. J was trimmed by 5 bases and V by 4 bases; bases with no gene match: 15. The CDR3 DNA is TGTGCCAGCAGCCACGACGGGACTAGCGGGGCTCCTTTTCACGAGCAGTACTTC. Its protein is CASSHDGTSGAPFHEQYF. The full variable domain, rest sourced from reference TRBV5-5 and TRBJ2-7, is DAGVTQSPTHLIKTRGQQVTLRCSPISGHKSVSWYQQVLGQGPQFIFQYYEKEERGRGNFPDRFSARQFPNYSSELNVNALLLGDSALYLCASSHDGTSGAPFHEQYFGPGTRLTVT.

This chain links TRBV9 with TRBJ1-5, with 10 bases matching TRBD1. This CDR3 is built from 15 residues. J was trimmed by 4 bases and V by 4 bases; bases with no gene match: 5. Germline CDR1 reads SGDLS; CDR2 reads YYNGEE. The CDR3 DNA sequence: TGTGCCAGCAGCTCTGGGACAGGGGAGAATCAGCCCCAGCATTTT. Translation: CASSSGTGENQPQHF.

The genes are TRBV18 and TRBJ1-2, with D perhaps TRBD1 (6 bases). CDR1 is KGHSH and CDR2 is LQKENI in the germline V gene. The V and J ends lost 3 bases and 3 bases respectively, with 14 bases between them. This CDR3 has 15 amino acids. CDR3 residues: CASSPRQVGDYGYTF. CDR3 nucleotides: TGTGCCAGCTCACCGCGACAGGTGGGTGACTATGGCTACACCTTC.

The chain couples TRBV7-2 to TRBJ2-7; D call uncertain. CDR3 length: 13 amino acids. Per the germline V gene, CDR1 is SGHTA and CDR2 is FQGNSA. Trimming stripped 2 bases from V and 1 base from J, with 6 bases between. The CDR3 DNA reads TGTGCCAGCAGCTTACAGGATTCCTACGAGCAGTACTTC. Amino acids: CASSLQDSYEQYF.